This passage covers 5 T cell receptor beta chains from one sample sequenced in a study of blood T cell repertoires in COVID-19 (dated by TCRdb to 2018 to 2021). The library was built by means of the immunoSEQ multiplex PCR assay. The clones in this table, taken by TCRdb from immuneACCESS, are in-frame only. Not every clone is retained; where verified, under half of the shortfall comes from an unresolved V gene, and the cause of the rest is unknown. The sample yields fewer than 250,000 clones; 89% were counted once. About 5% of the sample is taken by the ten largest. The sample comprised peripheral blood. The receptors shown here come from a woman aged 40 to 50 with acute or convalescent COVID-19.

The V call is TRBV5-5, the J call TRBJ2-2; D is possibly TRBD1 (5 bases). Germline lookup yields CDR1 SGHKS and CDR2 YYEKEE (reference sequence). Trimming stripped 0 bases from V and 5 bases from J, with 14 bases between. The CDR3 sequence is 16 residues long. The CDR3 coding sequence is TGTGCCAGCAGCTTGGCCCCCCAGGGTGGTACCGGGGAGCTGTTTTTT. It translates to CASSLAPQGGTGELFF.

V gene TRBV20-1 combines with J gene TRBJ2-5, with D possibly matching TRBD2 (6 bases). Per germline, CDR1 DFQATT and CDR2 SNEGSKA (reference sequence). Trimming took 3 bases from V and 9 from J, leaving 14 bases between them. This CDR3 has 12 residues. The CDR3 DNA reads TGCAGTGCTAGTAGGACAAGGGAGGCCCAGTACTTC. Protein: CSASRTREAQYF.

The chain links TRBV28 to TRBJ1-5; TRBD1 aligns across 8 bases. Losses at the gene ends were 2 bases for V and 6 bases for J; bases not matched to a gene: 6. CDR1 and CDR2 from the germline V gene are MDHEN and SYDVKM. This CDR3 is built from 15 residues. The CDR3 reads CASSLSRGRGQPQHF. The CDR3 DNA follows: TGTGCCAGCAGTTTAAGCAGGGGGCGAGGTCAGCCCCAGCATTTT. Complete variable domain (other parts from reference TRBV28 and TRBJ1-5): DVKVTQSSRYLVKRTGEKVFLECVQDMDHENMFWYRQDPGLGLRLIYFSYDVKMKEKGDIPEGYSVSREKKERFSLILESASTNQTSMYLCASSLSRGRGQPQHFGDGTRLSIL.

The chain links TRBV27 to TRBJ1-4; D gene ambiguous. The ends were cut back, 1 base at V and 8 bases at J, with 20 bases in the middle. The CDR3 has 17 residues. From germline, CDR1 is MNHEY and CDR2 SMNVEV (reference sequence). DNA for the CDR3: TGTGCCAGCAGTTTATATCTCCGACAAGGAAGAGGGGAAAAACTGTTTTTT. Translated, it gives CASSLYLRQGRGEKLFF.

The chain carries TRBV4-2 and TRBJ1-1; D is ambiguous. The germline CDR1 and CDR2 sequences are LGHNA and YNFKEQ. The CDR3 contains 12 residues. Trimming stripped 3 bases from V and 7 bases from J, with 9 bases between. The CDR3 spells CASSHETGEAFF. For the CDR3, the DNA is TGTGCCAGCAGCCATGAAACGGGTGAAGCTTTCTTT.